A selection of T cell receptor beta chains follows, all from one sample in a study of response to subunit inactivated influenza vaccine. A single record per CDR3 protein comes from TCRdb applying MiXCR to the RT-PCR reads. The sample holds approximately 700,000 distinct CDR3 sequences; roughly 13% are singletons and the top ten take less than 7%. Material: PBMCs from blood, obtained 14 days before vaccination. The receptors come from a man aged 50 to 59 who received an inactivated influenza vaccine. Both conserved end residues are part of each CDR3. D genes are given only for firm matches. Rows give clone size only sometimes, using once, few, many, or a class for an expanded clone.

len	d_gene	v_gene	abundance	j_gene	CDR3aa	CDR3nt
12	-	TRBV5-1	few	TRBJ2-5	CASSKRGETQYF	TGCGCCAGCAGCAAGCGTGGGGAGACCCAGTACTTC
17	TRBD1	TRBV4-3	many	TRBJ1-2	CASSPRTGALLNYGYTF	TGCGCCAGCAGCCCACGGACAGGTGCTCTCCTTAACTATGGCTACACCTTC
12	-	TRBV10-3	-	TRBJ2-5	CAISGQQETQYF	TGTGCCATCAGTGGGCAGCAAGAGACCCAGTACTTC
15	TRBD2	TRBV20-1	many	TRBJ2-2	CSANVAGVNTGELFF	TGCAGTGCCAACGTAGCGGGAGTGAACACCGGGGAGCTGTTTTTT
14	-	TRBV7-2	few	TRBJ1-2	CASSPAGWMGGYTF	TGTGCCAGCAGCCCGGCAGGGTGGATGGGTGGCTACACCTTC
13	-	TRBV4-2	many	TRBJ2-7	CASSQVISYEQYF	TGTGCCAGCAGCCAAGTCATCTCTTACGAGCAGTACTTC
15	TRBD1	TRBV7-9	few	TRBJ1-1	CASSLKGQGNTEAFF	TGTGCCAGCAGCTTAAAGGGACAGGGAAACACTGAAGCTTTCTTT
15	-	TRBV27	-	TRBJ2-1	CASSLSPNTYNEQFF	TGTGCCAGCAGTTTATCCCCGAACACATACAATGAGCAGTTCTTC
15	TRBD1	TRBV7-2	few	TRBJ1-2	CASSLERGQNYGYTF	TGTGCCAGCAGCTTAGAGAGGGGGCAGAACTATGGCTACACCTTC
12	-	TRBV29-1	few	TRBJ1-2	CSVEGTLAGYTF	TGCAGCGTCGAGGGGACGCTAGCGGGCTACACCTTC
15	TRBD1	TRBV12-3/TRBV12-4	few	TRBJ1-2	CASSPRTGVAYGYTF	TGTGCCAGCAGTCCACGGACAGGGGTCGCCTATGGCTACACCTTC
14	-	TRBV6-5	few	TRBJ2-7	CASSYGRDSHEQYF	TGTGCCAGCAGTTACGGCAGGGACTCCCACGAGCAGTACTTC
14	-	TRBV6-5	few	TRBJ1-5	CASSSKGRGQPQHF	TGTGCTAGCAGTTCAAAGGGTAGGGGGCAGCCCCAGCATTTT
15	-	TRBV5-1	many	TRBJ2-2	CASSLDGPNTGELFF	TGCGCCAGCAGCTTGGATGGCCCCAACACCGGGGAGCTGTTTTTT
16	TRBD1	TRBV5-1	many	TRBJ2-2	CASSLAGTANTGELFF	TGCGCCAGCAGCTTGGCCGGGACAGCGAACACCGGGGAGCTGTTTTTT
16	-	TRBV11-2	few	TRBJ2-7	CASSFPGRRVVNEQYF	TGTGCCAGCAGCTTCCCGGGACGGAGGGTCGTCAACGAGCAGTACTTC
10	-	TRBV28	few	TRBJ2-3	CASLGAAQYF	TGTGCCAGCCTCGGAGCTGCGCAGTATTTT
15	-	TRBV5-6	-	TRBJ2-1	CASSPQRVTYNEQFF	TGTGCCAGCAGTCCCCAGAGGGTCACCTACAATGAGCAGTTCTTC
15	TRBD2	TRBV5-1	few	TRBJ2-1	CASSLRRGGYNEQFF	TGCGCCAGCAGCTTAAGGCGGGGGGGATACAATGAGCAGTTCTTC
14	-	TRBV11-2	few	TRBJ2-4	CASSTSGLTNIQYF	TGTGCCAGCAGCACTTCGGGACTCACAAACATTCAGTACTTC
12	-	TRBV24-1	few	TRBJ2-2	CATGTGTGELFF	TGTGCCACCGGCACTGGCACCGGGGAGCTGTTTTTT
16	TRBD1	TRBV4-3	-	TRBJ2-2	CASSRKGQLNTGELFF	TGCGCCAGCAGCCGGAAGGGACAGCTGAACACCGGGGAGCTGTTTTTT
14	-	TRBV5-6	few	TRBJ1-1	CASSWVVSGTEAFF	TGTGCCAGCAGCTGGGTCGTGTCCGGAACTGAAGCTTTCTTT
15	-	TRBV12-3/TRBV12-4	few	TRBJ1-1	CASSVGVGGGTEAFF	TGTGCCAGCAGCGTGGGGGTGGGGGGCGGCACTGAAGCTTTCTTT
14	-	TRBV12-3/TRBV12-4	few	TRBJ1-2	CASSSITAEYGYTF	TGTGCCAGCAGTTCTATTACAGCGGAATATGGCTACACCTTC
15	-	TRBV11-2	few	TRBJ2-1	CASSYSFRENNEQFF	TGTGCCAGCAGCTATTCTTTTCGGGAGAACAATGAGCAGTTCTTC
15	TRBD1	TRBV6-2/TRBV6-3	-	TRBJ2-3	CASCRDRVVTDTQYF	TGTGCCAGCTGCCGGGACAGGGTCGTCACAGATACGCAGTATTTT
13	-	TRBV20-1	few	TRBJ1-1	CSARLRRETEAFF	TGCAGTGCTAGATTAAGGCGAGAAACTGAAGCTTTCTTT
15	-	TRBV28	few	TRBJ1-2	CASSSSGMGDYGYTF	TGTGCCAGCAGTTCGTCGGGGATGGGCGACTATGGCTACACCTTC
12	-	TRBV20-1	many	TRBJ2-5	CSARVGVETQYF	TGCAGTGCTAGAGTAGGAGTAGAGACCCAGTACTTC
14	-	TRBV6-5	many	TRBJ2-3	CASSSGGLTDTQYF	TGTGCCAGCAGTTCCGGGGGGCTCACAGATACGCAGTATTTT
13	-	TRBV2	few	TRBJ2-2	CARAGWNTGELFF	TGTGCCAGGGCAGGATGGAACACCGGGGAGCTGTTTTTT
13	TRBD1	TRBV19	-	TRBJ2-5	CASTHGQGEAQYF	TGTGCCAGTACCCACGGACAGGGTGAGGCCCAGTACTTC
15	TRBD2	TRBV30	-	TRBJ2-7	CAWAPSGTTFYEQYF	TGTGCCTGGGCCCCATCCGGGACTACCTTCTACGAGCAGTACTTC
11	-	TRBV11-2	-	TRBJ1-3	CASSLDLSVYF	TGTGCCAGCAGCTTGGACTTGTCGGTATATTTT
14	-	TRBV29-1	few	TRBJ2-3	CSVEDGAGTDTQYF	TGCAGCGTTGAAGATGGGGCTGGCACAGATACGCAGTATTTT
15	-	TRBV2	few	TRBJ2-7	CASSEGSGGVLEQYF	TGTGCCAGCAGTGAAGGCAGCGGAGGGGTCCTCGAGCAGTACTTC
17	TRBD1	TRBV20-1	many	TRBJ2-2	CSAKQMTGTYNTGELFF	TGCAGTGCTAAACAAATGACAGGGACCTACAACACCGGGGAGCTGTTTTTT
15	-	TRBV7-2	-	TRBJ1-6	CASSLVFRGGSPLHF	TGTGCCAGCAGCTTAGTCTTTAGGGGGGGTTCACCCCTCCACTTT
14	-	TRBV7-9	few	TRBJ1-5	CASSQGHPSQPQHF	TGTGCCAGCAGCCAAGGACATCCCAGTCAGCCCCAGCATTTT
16	TRBD2	TRBV5-5	-	TRBJ2-1	CASRFTGLAAINEQFF	TGTGCCAGCAGGTTTACGGGACTAGCGGCAATCAATGAGCAGTTCTTC
17	-	TRBV4-2	-	TRBJ1-5	CASSQGGLVDSNQPQHF	TGTGCCAGCAGCCAAGGTGGTTTGGTAGATAGCAATCAGCCCCAGCATTTT
16	TRBD2	TRBV7-6	few	TRBJ2-1	CASSLGTAGDYNEQFF	TGTGCCAGCAGCTTAGGGACGGCGGGGGACTACAATGAGCAGTTCTTC
15	TRBD2	TRBV12-3/TRBV12-4	-	TRBJ2-7	CASSLGLAGPEEQYF	TGTGCCAGCAGCCTGGGACTAGCGGGTCCGGAAGAGCAGTACTTC
14	TRBD1	TRBV27	few	TRBJ1-1	CASSDRGLNTEAFF	TGTGCCAGTTCGGACAGGGGGCTGAACACTGAAGCTTTCTTT
14	-	TRBV12-3/TRBV12-4	many	TRBJ1-1	CASRPRVGGTEAFF	TGTGCCAGCAGACCCAGGGTGGGTGGGACTGAAGCTTTCTTT
17	-	TRBV6-2/TRBV6-3	-	TRBJ2-3	CASSYRDGQGGTDTQYF	TGTGCCAGCAGTTATCGTGACGGGCAGGGTGGCACAGATACGCAGTATTTT
17	TRBD2	TRBV28	-	TRBJ2-5	CASSPLPGLAGGETQYF	TGTGCCAGCAGTCCGCTCCCGGGACTAGCGGGAGGGGAGACCCAGTACTTC
15	TRBD2	TRBV5-1	many	TRBJ2-2	CASSLAGTNTGELFF	TGTGCCAGCAGTTTAGCGGGCACGAACACCGGGGAGCTGTTTTTT
22	-	TRBV7-2	-	TRBJ2-5	CASSLLGFLAETIQLYQETQYF	TGTGCCAGCAGCTTATTAGGTTTTCTGGCGGAGACAATTCAATTGTACCAAGAGACCCAGTACTTC